Listed below are T cell receptor beta chains from one sample, sequenced in a study of cytomegalovirus exposure and HLA in healthy donors. Measured with immunoSEQ multiplex PCR; TCRdb has only the in-frame clones, and not every one. Counted here are 150,000 to 200,000 clones, about four fifths occurring once; the ten biggest clones make up about 1.1%. Material for sequencing was PBMCs. Receptors were obtained from a woman in her thirties or forties in good health and CMV-seronegative. Both conserved end residues are trimmed from each CDR3.

j_gene | v_gene | CDR3aa
. | TRBV2 | ASSEGYEQY
TRBJ2-3 | TRBV4-2 | ASSREGGDTQY
TRBJ1-2 | TRBV7-2 | ASSNLLGGYT
TRBJ1-4 | TRBV30 | AWSVQGAHLVGEKLF
TRBJ2-2 | TRBV10-3 | AISESDSRELF
TRBJ1-1 | TRBV2 | ASSEGRQGLAF
TRBJ2-5 | TRBV6-1 | ASSALLGTSRGKETQY
TRBJ1-1 | TRBV4-2 | ASSQPGKNTEAF
TRBJ2-7 | TRBV13 | ASSFASARHLYEQY
TRBJ2-1 | TRBV27 | APSGRVYNEQF
TRBJ1-1 | TRBV11-3 | ASSLQGTEAF
TRBJ1-2 | TRBV9 | ASSSDLANNYGYT
TRBJ1-4 | TRBV18 | ASSPRQLDNEKLF
TRBJ1-4 | TRBV30 | AWSRTGTLEKLF